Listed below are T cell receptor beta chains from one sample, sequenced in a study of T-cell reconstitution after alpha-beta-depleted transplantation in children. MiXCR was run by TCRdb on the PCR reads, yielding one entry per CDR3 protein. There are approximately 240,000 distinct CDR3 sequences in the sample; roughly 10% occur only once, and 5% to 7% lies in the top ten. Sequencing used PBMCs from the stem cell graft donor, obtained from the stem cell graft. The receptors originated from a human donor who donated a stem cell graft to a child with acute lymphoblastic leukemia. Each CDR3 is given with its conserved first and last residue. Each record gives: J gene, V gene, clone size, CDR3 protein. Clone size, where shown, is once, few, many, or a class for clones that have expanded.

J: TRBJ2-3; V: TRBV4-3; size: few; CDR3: CASSQDYASSTDTQYF
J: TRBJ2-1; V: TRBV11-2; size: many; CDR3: CASSLSGNRGLNEQFF
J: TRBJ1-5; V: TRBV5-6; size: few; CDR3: CASSFRGAGERYQPQHF
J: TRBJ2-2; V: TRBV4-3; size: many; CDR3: CASSQNRGTGELFF
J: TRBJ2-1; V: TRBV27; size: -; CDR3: CASSSGVGYNEQFF
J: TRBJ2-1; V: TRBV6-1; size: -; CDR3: CASSERLRGVGNEQFF
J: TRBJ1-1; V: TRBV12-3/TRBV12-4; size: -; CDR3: CASNSRGGSTNTEAFF
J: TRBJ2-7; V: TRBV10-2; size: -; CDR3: CATTGDRAYEQYF
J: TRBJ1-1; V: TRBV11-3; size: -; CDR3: CASSPTGGGGEAFF
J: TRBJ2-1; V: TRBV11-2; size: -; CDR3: CASSLVRGNEQFF
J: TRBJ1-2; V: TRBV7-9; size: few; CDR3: CASSLVKGENYGYTF
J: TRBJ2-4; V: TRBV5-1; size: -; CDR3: CASSPGQENIQYF
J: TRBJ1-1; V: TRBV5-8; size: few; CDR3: CASSLGRVIMNTEAFF
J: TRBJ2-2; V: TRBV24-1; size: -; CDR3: CATSDLSAGGLTGELFF
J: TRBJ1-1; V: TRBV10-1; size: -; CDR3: CASTVGDRGEAFF
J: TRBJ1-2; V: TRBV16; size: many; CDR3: CASSQSRTALDTF
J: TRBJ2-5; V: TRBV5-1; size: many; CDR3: CASSSQGIQETQYF
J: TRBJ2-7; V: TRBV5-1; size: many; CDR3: CASSLPSVHEQYF
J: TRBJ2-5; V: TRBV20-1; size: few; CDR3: CSALHRRGQETQYF
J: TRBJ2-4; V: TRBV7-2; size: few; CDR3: CASSLARDLAKNIQYF
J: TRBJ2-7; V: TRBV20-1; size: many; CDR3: CSASLGLYEQYF
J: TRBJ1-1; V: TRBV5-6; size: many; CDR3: CASRQDRVNTEAFF
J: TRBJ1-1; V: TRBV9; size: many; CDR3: CASSKQGVNTEAFF
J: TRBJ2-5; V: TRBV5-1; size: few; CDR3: CASSSQGVAGVETQYF
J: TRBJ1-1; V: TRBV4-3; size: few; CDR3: CASSQVVFYGEAFF
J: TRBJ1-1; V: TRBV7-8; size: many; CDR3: CASSLGVRRRNTEAFF
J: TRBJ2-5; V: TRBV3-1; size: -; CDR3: CASNTLSGAKETQYF
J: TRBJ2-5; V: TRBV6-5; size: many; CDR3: CASSPDRDPQGETQYF
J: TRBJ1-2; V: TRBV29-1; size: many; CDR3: CSVGSELYGYTF
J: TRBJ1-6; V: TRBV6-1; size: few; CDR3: CASSQDTWTSPLHF
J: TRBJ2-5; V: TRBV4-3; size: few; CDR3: CASSQEIGANSYQETQYF
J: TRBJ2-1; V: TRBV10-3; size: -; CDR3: CAISGQGGYNEQFF
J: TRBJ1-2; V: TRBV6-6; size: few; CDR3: CAGGHPSADGYTF
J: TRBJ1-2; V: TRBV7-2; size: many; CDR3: CASSRSGRGSPYGYTF
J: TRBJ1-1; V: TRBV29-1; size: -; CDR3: CSVIKQGIGTEAFF
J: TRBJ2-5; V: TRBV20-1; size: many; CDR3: CSARAGLVETQYF
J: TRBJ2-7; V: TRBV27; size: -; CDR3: CASRTKNSSPSYEQYF
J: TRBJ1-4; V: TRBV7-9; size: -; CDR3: CASSLTGQLNEKLFF
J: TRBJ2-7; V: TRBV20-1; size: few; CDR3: CSASAQDRGSYEQYF
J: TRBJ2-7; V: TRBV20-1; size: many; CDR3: CSANPGQASYEQYF
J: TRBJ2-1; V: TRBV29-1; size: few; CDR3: CSVEGGRFLPLDEQFF
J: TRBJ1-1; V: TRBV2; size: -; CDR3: CASSRDSFISEAFF
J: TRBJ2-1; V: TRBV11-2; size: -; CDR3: CASSFGRRGYNEQFF
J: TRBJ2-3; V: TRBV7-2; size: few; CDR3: CASSLSHGDTQYF
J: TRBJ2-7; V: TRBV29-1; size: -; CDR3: CSVGTAQKQYF